The 26 T cell receptor beta chains presented below share a single source sample, sequenced in a study of vaccination and CD4 T cells after COVID-19. The antigens these receptors bind are not known. Treatment defined: roughly ten-day PBMC culture with coronavirus spike peptide pools or control peptides (ViraFEST assay). An Oncomine TCR Beta short-read assay was used to sequence the DNA from cultured CD4+ T cells. One entry per CDR3 protein, called by TCRdb with MiXCR from the PCR reads. The table lists fewer than 15,000 distinct CDR3 sequences, about 61% of them singletons. Specimen: CD4+ T cells from blood, cultured in vitro. The receptors stem from a human donor who had recovered from COVID-19.

This clonotype was found a few times. This sequence joins TRBV24-1 and TRBJ2-7; D call uncertain. V lost 9 bases and J lost 0, with 14 bases in between. CDR1 and CDR2 from the germline V gene are KGHDR and SFDVKD. The CDR3 extends over 14 amino acids. The CDR3 sequence is CATSPRTNSYEQYF. The CDR3 nucleotides read TGTGCCACCTCCCCGAGGACCAACTCCTACGAGCAGTACTTC.

This chain uses TRBV28 with TRBJ2-7; D not resolved. The length of the CDR3 is 15 residues. The germline V gene encodes CDR1 MDHEN and CDR2 SYDVKM. Trimming removed 5 bases at V and 2 bases at J, with 16 bases between. CDR3 coding DNA: TGTGCCAGCAGTCCCCTCATCCACACCACCTACGAGCAGTACTTC. This codes for CASSPLIHTTYEQYF.

This clonotype appeared a few times. This chain connects TRBV10-2 to TRBJ1-5; D is unclear. This CDR3 spans 14 amino acids. In germline, CDR1 is WSHSY, CDR2 SAAADI. V lost 0 bases to trimming and J lost 3 bases, with 6 bases between them. The CDR3 DNA follows: TGCGCCAGCAGTGAGTCAGGGTTCAATCAGCCCCAGCATTTT. Translation gives CASSESGFNQPQHF.

This clonotype is deemed medium-sized. The genes are TRBV6-5 and TRBJ2-1; 9 nucleotides match TRBD2. The CDR3 length is 16 residues. V shed 2 bases, J shed 7 bases, and the junction held 9 bases outside the gene matches. Germline-derived CDR1 and CDR2 are MNHEY and SVGAGI. This CDR3 reads CASSYGASGGLNEQFF. CDR3 DNA: TGTGCCAGCAGTTACGGTGCGAGCGGGGGGCTTAATGAGCAGTTCTTC.

This chain connects TRBV15 to TRBJ2-1, with 11 bases that match TRBD1. Per the germline V gene, CDR1 is LNHNV and CDR2 is YYDKDF (reference sequence). The J segment lost 0 bases and the V segment lost 3 bases, leaving 10 bases of the junction unmatched. The CDR3 spans 19 residues. CDR3 nucleotide sequence: TGTGCCACCAGCAGGGGACCGGACAGGGGGCCCACCTCCTACAATGAGCAGTTCTTC. Its protein is CATSRGPDRGPTSYNEQFF.

The chain couples TRBV7-2 to TRBJ1-2; 9 nucleotides match TRBD1. CDR3 length: 14 residues. Trimming at V came to 5 bases and at J to 7 bases, leaving 8 bases not matched to a gene. The germline V gene encodes CDR1 SGHTA and CDR2 FQGNSA. CDR3 bases: TGTGCCAGCAGCGCAAGCGGGACAGGGTTTGGCTACACCTTC. It encodes CASSASGTGFGYTF.

This clonotype was recorded once. The chain recombines TRBV7-6 with TRBJ2-7, with 11 bases identical to TRBD1. Germline CDR1 SGHVS, CDR2 FNYEAQ. J was trimmed by 5 bases and V by 8 bases; bases with no gene match: 14. The CDR3 has 16 amino acids. In DNA, the CDR3 is TGTGCCAGCGGAAGGACAGGGGGCGTCTTGGTTGACGAGCAGTACTTC. Its translation is CASGRTGGVLVDEQYF.

The rearrangement links TRBV20-1 to TRBJ2-1; D may correspond to TRBD1 or TRBD2 (5 bases each). Deletions cut 5 bases from V and 3 bases from J, with 8 bases between. Germline V gives CDR1 DFQATT, CDR2 SNEGSKA (reference sequence). The CDR3 length is 12 residues. CDR3 nucleotides: TGCAGTGCTGGGGACCTCTACAATGAGCAGTTCTTC. Translating gives CSAGDLYNEQFF.

The chain recombines TRBV2 with TRBJ2-7; 12 bases are shared with TRBD2. V gave up 9 bases and J gave up 0 bases; unmatched junction bases: 0. This CDR3 is 13 amino acids long. Per the germline V gene, CDR1 is SNHLY and CDR2 is FYNNEI. DNA for the CDR3: TGTGCCAGGGGACTAGCGGGCTCCTACGAGCAGTACTTC. It yields the protein CARGLAGSYEQYF.

The genes are TRBV28 and TRBJ1-2, with 10 bases fitting TRBD1. The CDR3 runs 18 residues. The V segment lost 9 bases and the J segment 2 bases; nucleotides outside the gene matches: 18. CDR1 is MDHEN, CDR2 SYDVKM, per germline. The DNA for the CDR3 is TGTGCCAGTGCCTCACTCGTTTACCGGACAGGGGGGAACTATGGCTACACCTTC. This translates into CASASLVYRTGGNYGYTF.

The rearrangement joins TRBV28 to TRBJ2-2, with D perhaps given as TRBD1 or TRBD2 (6 bases each). Germline V CDR1 and CDR2: MDHEN, SYDVKM. V gave up 5 bases and J gave up 4 bases, with 20 bases separating them. The CDR3 has 17 amino acids. CDR3 DNA: TGTGCCAGCAGTGCCCAGGTGGGGGGCTATGTCACCGGGGAGCTGTTTTTT. Translated: CASSAQVGGYVTGELFF.

As for this clonotype: The junction departs from germline at one end; a sequencing error may be responsible. The rearrangement links TRBV7-7 to TRBJ1-1; perhaps TRBD1 as D (6 bases). The CDR3 is 13 amino acids. Germline V gives CDR1 SSHAT, CDR2 FNYEAQ (reference sequence). The CDR3 DNA reads TGTGCTAGCAGCTACAGGGTGAACACTGAAGCTTTCTTT. This encodes CASSYRVNTEAFF.

The CDR3 DNA reads TGCAGTGCTAGAGATTCCCAGGGTGTTGAAAAACTGTTTTTT. Translated, it gives CSARDSQGVEKLFF. The gene calls are TRBV20-1 and TRBJ1-4; D is perhaps TRBD1 (5 bases). This CDR3 region has 14 residues. The germline CDR1 and CDR2 sequences are DFQATT and SNEGSKA (reference sequence). The V and J ends lost 0 bases and 7 bases respectively, with 12 bases between them.

This chain connects TRBV20-1 to TRBJ2-7; D remains ambiguous. The V end was cut by 6 bases, the J end by 0 bases, with 12 bases between. Germline CDR1 DFQATT, CDR2 SNEGSKA (reference sequence). The CDR3 is 13 amino acids. The CDR3 is CSATSAYSYEQYF. CDR3 DNA sequence: TGCAGTGCCACATCGGCCTACTCCTACGAGCAGTACTTC.

This clonotype was recorded a few times. V usage is TRBV6-2 or TRBV6-3 and J usage is TRBJ2-7; D is possibly TRBD1 (5 bases). From germline, CDR1 is MNHEY and CDR2 SVGEGT. This CDR3 is 18 amino acids long. Trimming pared 0 bases from V and 4 bases from J, leaving 22 bases between. The CDR3 is CASSYSISRTPRPYEQYF. In DNA, the CDR3 is TGTGCCAGCAGTTACTCGATTTCTAGGACACCAAGACCATACGAGCAGTACTTC.

This chain uses TRBV6-1 with TRBJ1-5; D is ambiguous. The CDR3 is made up of 17 amino acids. V shed 6 bases and J shed 3 bases, with 21 bases lying between them. Germline CDR1 MNHNS, CDR2 SASEGT. CDR3: CASRSFRDALFNQPQHF. The DNA of the CDR3 is TGTGCCAGCAGATCCTTCCGAGACGCTCTTTTCAATCAGCCCCAGCATTTT.

This chain links TRBV20-1 with TRBJ2-5; 11 positions match TRBD2. CDR1 is DFQATT, CDR2 SNEGSKA, per germline (reference sequence). The trim removed 3 bases at V and 5 bases at J, leaving 11 bases unmatched. This CDR3 region has 16 residues. CDR3 loop: CSARLAGGYAGETQYF. As DNA, the CDR3 is TGCAGTGCTAGGCTAGCGGGAGGTTATGCCGGGGAGACCCAGTACTTC.

The chain links TRBV12-3 or TRBV12-4 to TRBJ2-3, with 8 bases that match TRBD1. V lost 4 bases and J lost 6; bases outside the gene matches: 9. The CDR3 covers 15 residues. This CDR3 reads CASSSTGGRADTQYF. The CDR3 DNA sequence: TGTGCCAGCAGTTCAACAGGGGGACGGGCGGATACGCAGTATTTT.

This sequence joins TRBV2 and TRBJ1-2; possible D gene TRBD1, 6 bases. V was pared by 10 bases and J by 2 bases, with 17 bases between. Germline values: CDR1 SNHLY, CDR2 FYNNEI. The CDR3 covers 14 residues. Here the CDR3 DNA reads TGTGCCACCACCGGGGAGGGGGGAAACTATGGCTACACCTTC. Amino acid sequence: CATTGEGGNYGYTF.

The chain links TRBV19 to TRBJ2-3; 7 positions match TRBD2. Germline loops: CDR1 LNHDA, CDR2 SQIVND (reference sequence). The CDR3 is 15 residues long. V was pared by 6 bases and J by 2 bases, with 8 bases of the junction left unmatched. CDR3 nucleotides: TGTGCCAGTAGCCCGAGTAGCGGGTACACAGATACGCAGTATTTT. It specifies CASSPSSGYTDTQYF.

The CDR3 reads CSVEGTSRDRVRPEAFF. Written as DNA, the CDR3 is TGCAGCGTTGAAGGTACGTCCCGGGACAGGGTCAGGCCTGAAGCTTTCTTT. This sequence joins TRBV29-1 and TRBJ1-1, with TRBD1 matching 9 bases. The CDR3 runs to 17 residues. Per the germline V gene, CDR1 is SQVTM and CDR2 is ANQGSEA. V gave up 1 base and J gave up 6 bases; unmatched junction bases: 15.

The J gene is TRBJ1-1, the V gene TRBV7-8; the match to TRBD1 covers 7 bases. Germline CDR1 and CDR2: SGHVS and FQNEAQ. The junction had 9 bases not matched to a gene; V was cut back by 2 bases and J by 0 bases. This CDR3 spans 17 amino acids. CDR3 amino acids: CASSLTGTAKMNTEAFF. CDR3 sequence (DNA): TGTGCCAGCAGCTTAACCGGGACAGCGAAGATGAACACTGAAGCTTTCTTT. Drawing the rest from reference TRBV7-8 and TRBJ1-1, the complete variable domain is GAGVSQSPRYKVAKRGQDVALRCDPISGHVSLFWYQQALGQGPEFLTYFQNEAQLDKSGLPSDRFFAERPEGSVSTLKIQRTQQEDSAVYLCASSLTGTAKMNTEAFFGQGTRLTVV.

The gene calls are TRBV7-2 and TRBJ1-4; TRBD1 aligns across 8 bases. V was pared by 3 bases and J by 8 bases, with 8 bases of the junction left unmatched. Germline V gene lookup returns CDR1 SGHTA and CDR2 FQGNSA. The CDR3 spans 15 residues. The CDR3 loop reads CASSFSGQGGEKLFF. CDR3 DNA: TGTGCCAGCAGCTTCTCCGGACAGGGAGGGGAAAAACTGTTTTTT.

The gene calls are TRBV2 and TRBJ2-3; TRBD1 agrees at 7 bases. CDR1 is SNHLY and CDR2 is FYNNEI in the germline V gene. After removal of 8 bases from V and 0 bases from J, the junction contained 8 bases not matched to a gene. The CDR3 is 15 amino acids. Written as DNA, the CDR3 is TGTGCCAGCGGGATAGACAGGGCTAGCACAGATACGCAGTATTTT. Protein product: CASGIDRASTDTQYF.

The gene calls are TRBV20-1 and TRBJ2-1; TRBD2 aligns across 9 bases. Germline V gene lookup returns CDR1 DFQATT and CDR2 SNEGSKA (reference sequence). The CDR3 runs to 15 residues. Trimming cost V 6 bases and J 8 bases; bases outside gene matches: 14. CDR3 loop: CSAPPASGIQYEQFF. CDR3 in DNA: TGCAGTGCCCCCCCCGCTAGCGGGATTCAATATGAGCAGTTCTTC.

This sequence joins TRBV7-3 and TRBJ2-5; D uncertain. CDR1 SGHTA and CDR2 FQGTGA come from the germline V gene. V was cut by 8 bases and J by 1 base, with 20 bases left in between. The CDR3 totals 16 residues. This CDR3 is CASLNWSLNSQETQYF. As DNA, the CDR3 is TGTGCCAGCCTTAATTGGTCGCTGAACAGCCAAGAGACCCAGTACTTC. Full variable domain (remainder filled in from reference TRBV7-3 and TRBJ2-5): GAGVSQTPSNKVTEKGKYVELRCDPISGHTALYWYRQSLGQGPEFLIYFQGTGAADDSGLPNDRFFAVRPEGSVSTLKIQRTERGDSAVYLCASLNWSLNSQETQYFGPGTRLLVL.